Detailed here is one TCR beta chain. Its target is not known. The study ran its PCR with 60 Vbeta and 13 Jbeta primers. Measured with immunoSEQ multiplex PCR; TCRdb has only the in-frame clones, and not every one. Of 150,000 or so clones listed, about 76% were seen once; the top ten hold roughly 2%. This CDR3 spans 16 amino acids. Between the trimmed V and J ends, which lost 2 bases and 5 bases, there was a span of 16 bases. Germline V gene sequence: CDR1 SGHRS, CDR2 YFSETQ. The entry originates in a study of cytomegalovirus exposure and HLA in healthy donors. Study results and limitations: V- and J-gene trimming in TCR beta was tied to a missense DCLRE1C variant by an analysis performed later.

Sequencing input: PBMCs. The chain has TRBV5-1 and TRBJ1-4, with D tentatively TRBD1 (6 bases). The clonotype was recovered from a female donor in good health and CMV-seronegative. CDR3 bases: TGCGCCAGCAGCTTTGGGGTACAGGGTCGGAATGAAAAACTGTTTTTT. Protein: CASSFGVQGRNEKLFF.